The present entry profiles one T cell receptor (beta chain) with its context. In the original workflow: Cell counts per sample came from amplifying reference gene primers. Profiled with immunoSEQ multiplex PCR; TCRdb holds only in-frame clones, not every one. Clone size and the V and J calls come from that table; the DNA yielded D and trimming. The sample has 35,000 to 50,000 clones; 90% are singletons. The data were taken from a study of blood T cell repertoires in COVID-19. Study background: Both acute and convalescent COVID-19 samples were obtained from the United States, Italy and Spain. The cDNA or gDNA used as material had been derived from T cells, B-cell-depleted T cells, or PBMCs.

The V gene's germline CDR1 is MNHEY and CDR2 SMNVEV (reference sequence). V shed 7 bases and J 4 bases; nucleotides not matched to a gene: 8. The CDR3 runs to 14 residues. Sequencing was done on a sample of peripheral blood. V usage is TRBV27 and J usage is TRBJ2-3; the match to TRBD1 covers 7 bases. The TCR comes from a man in his forties or fifties with active COVID-19. CDR3 bases: TGTGCCAGCAATCGACAGGGTCGGGCAGATACGCAGTATTTT. This gives the protein CASNRQGRADTQYF.